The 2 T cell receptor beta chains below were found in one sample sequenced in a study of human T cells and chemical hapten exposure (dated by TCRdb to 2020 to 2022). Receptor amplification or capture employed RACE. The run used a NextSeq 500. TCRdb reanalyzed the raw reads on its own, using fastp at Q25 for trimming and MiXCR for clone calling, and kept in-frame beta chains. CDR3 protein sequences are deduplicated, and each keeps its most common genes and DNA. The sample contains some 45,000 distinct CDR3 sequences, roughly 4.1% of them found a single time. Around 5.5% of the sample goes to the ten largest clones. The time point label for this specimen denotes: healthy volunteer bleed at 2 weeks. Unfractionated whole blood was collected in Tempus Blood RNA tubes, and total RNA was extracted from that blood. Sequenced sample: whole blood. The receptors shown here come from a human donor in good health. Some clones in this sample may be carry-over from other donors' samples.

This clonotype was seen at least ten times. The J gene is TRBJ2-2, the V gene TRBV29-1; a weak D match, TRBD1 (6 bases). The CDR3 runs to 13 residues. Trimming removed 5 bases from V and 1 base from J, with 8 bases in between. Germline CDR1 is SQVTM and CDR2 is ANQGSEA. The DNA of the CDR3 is TGCAGCGTTTTACAGGGGAACACCGGGGAGCTGTTTTTT. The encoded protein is CSVLQGNTGELFF.

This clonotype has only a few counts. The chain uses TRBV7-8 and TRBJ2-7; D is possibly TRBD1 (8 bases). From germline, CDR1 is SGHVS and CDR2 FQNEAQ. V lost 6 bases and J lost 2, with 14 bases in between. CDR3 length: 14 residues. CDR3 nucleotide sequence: TGTGCCAGCAGTCCACAGGGGGGGGCCTACGAGCAGTACTTC. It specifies CASSPQGGAYEQYF.